Here is one TCR beta chain with its context. These data come from a study of blood T cell repertoires in COVID-19. The junction had 14 bases not matched to a gene; V was cut back by 3 bases and J by 5 bases. CDR3 length: 17 residues. The germline V gene encodes CDR1 MDHEN and CDR2 SYDVKM. Only in-frame clones appear in the TCRdb table, and some are missing; sequencing was by immunoSEQ multiplex PCR. The sample yields over 150,000 clones, around 90% seen once. The gene calls are TRBV28 and TRBJ2-3; 7 bases are a match to TRBD1. The TCR comes from a woman between 55 and 75 years old who had recovered from COVID-19. Sequencing input: peripheral blood. The CDR3 DNA reads TGTGCCAGCAGTTTCTTAGGACAGGAGCCCATTTTAGATACGCAGTATTTT. Its protein product is CASSFLGQEPILDTQYF.